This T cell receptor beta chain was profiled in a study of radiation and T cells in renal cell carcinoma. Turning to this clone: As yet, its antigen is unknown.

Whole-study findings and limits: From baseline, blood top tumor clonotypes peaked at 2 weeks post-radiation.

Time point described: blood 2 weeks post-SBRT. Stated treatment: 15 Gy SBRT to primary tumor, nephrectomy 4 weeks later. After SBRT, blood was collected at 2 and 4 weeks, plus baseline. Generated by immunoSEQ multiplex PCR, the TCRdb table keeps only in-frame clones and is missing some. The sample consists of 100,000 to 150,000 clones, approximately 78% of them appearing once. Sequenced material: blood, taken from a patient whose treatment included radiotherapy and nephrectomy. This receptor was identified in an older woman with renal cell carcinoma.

DNA for the CDR3: TGCGCCAGCTCCAAGGGAGGGGACTACAATGAGCAGTTCTTC. The encoded protein is CASSKGGDYNEQFF. The V call is TRBV10-1, the J call TRBJ2-1; 7 bases match TRBD2. CDR1 is WNHNN, CDR2 SYGVQD, per germline (reference sequence). The CDR3 is 14 residues long. V trimming: 8 bases; J trimming: 3 bases; junction bases outside the gene matches: 7.